The text below deals with one TCR beta chain. Its antigen is not identified. Trimming cost V 3 bases and J 0 bases, with 15 bases left between them. Per germline, CDR1 KGHSH and CDR2 LQKENI. This CDR3 region has 17 residues. Sequenced by immunoSEQ multiplex PCR; TCRdb stores in-frame clones only, minus some. The data show about 85,000 clones, 80% to 90% seen once. The data were taken from a study of OX40 agonist ivuxolimab in advanced cancers. Study-level points and caveats: The study found among the lowest clonal expansion in partial responders at 0.1-3.0 mg/kg. It was also the case that some nonresponders had low normalized T-cell clonal expansion.

The sample was CD4+ or CD8+ T cells sorted from blood, taken in a trial of the OX40 agonist ivuxolimab. J is TRBJ1-3 and V is TRBV18; D is perhaps TRBD1 (5 bases). The clonotype was recovered from an adult with an advanced solid tumor such as melanoma, head and neck, liver or kidney cancer. The CDR3 DNA reads TGTGCCAGCTCACCGAATACAGGCGGAATCTCTGGAAACACCATATATTTT. Translation gives CASSPNTGGISGNTIYF.